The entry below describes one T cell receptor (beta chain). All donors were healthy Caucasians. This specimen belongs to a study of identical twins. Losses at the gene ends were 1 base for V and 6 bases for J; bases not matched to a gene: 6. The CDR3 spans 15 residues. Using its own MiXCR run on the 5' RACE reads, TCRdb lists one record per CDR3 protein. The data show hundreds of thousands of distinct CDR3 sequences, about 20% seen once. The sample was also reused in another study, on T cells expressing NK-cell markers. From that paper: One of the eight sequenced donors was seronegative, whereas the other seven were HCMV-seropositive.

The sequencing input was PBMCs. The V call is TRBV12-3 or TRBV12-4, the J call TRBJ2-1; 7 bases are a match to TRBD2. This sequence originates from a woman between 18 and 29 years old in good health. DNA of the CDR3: TGTGCCAGCAGTTTAGGGCAGGGAGGGTTCAATGAGCAGTTCTTC. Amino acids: CASSLGQGGFNEQFF.